Listed here is a single TCR beta chain. Its antigen is not yet known. Base qualities are not at hand, and no much larger clone is one base apart. The library was produced with the immunoSEQ multiplex PCR assay. Imported from immuneACCESS, the table was reduced by TCRdb to in-frame sequences with V and J called. These copies leave out some clones; in studies compared against another copy, an unresolved V gene accounts for under half, and the cause of the remainder is not known. For this sample there are 150,000 or so clones; approximately 93% appear just once. The top ten clonotypes cover less than 6% of the sample. The CDR3 contains 15 residues, cysteine and phenylalanine counted. Of the read, only the CDR3 DNA is kept; its 45 bases are in frame from base 1. In the germline V gene, CDR1 corresponds to MGHRA and CDR2 to YSYEKL. Trimming costs V 5 bases and J 0 bases, and their ends lie 14 bases apart.

The data were taken from a study of control samples from healthy donors and cancer patients (dated by TCRdb to 2020 to 2022). Sequencing was done on a sample of blood. The clonotype comes from a man between 18 and 29 years old in good health. The chain couples TRBV4-1 to TRBJ2-7, with the D call perhaps TRBD1 or TRBD2, as 5 bases match in each case. The CDR3 sequence is CASSYLGTSSYEQYF. In nucleotide form, the sequence is TGCGCCAGCAGCTACCTCGGGACGAGCTCCTACGAGCAGTACTTC.